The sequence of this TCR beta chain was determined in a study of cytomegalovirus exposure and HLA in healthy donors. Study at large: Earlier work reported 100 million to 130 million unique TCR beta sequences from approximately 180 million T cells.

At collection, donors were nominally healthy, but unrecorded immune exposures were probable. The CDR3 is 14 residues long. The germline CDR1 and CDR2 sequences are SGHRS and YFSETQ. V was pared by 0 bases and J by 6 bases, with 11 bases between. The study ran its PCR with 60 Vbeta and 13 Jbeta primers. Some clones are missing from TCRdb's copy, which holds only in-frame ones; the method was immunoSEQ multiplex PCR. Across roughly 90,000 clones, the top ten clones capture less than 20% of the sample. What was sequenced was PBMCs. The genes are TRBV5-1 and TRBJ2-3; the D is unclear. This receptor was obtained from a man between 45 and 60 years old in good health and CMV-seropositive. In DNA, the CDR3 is TGCGCCAGCAGCTTGGGACAACCAATCGATACGCAGTATTTT. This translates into CASSLGQPIDTQYF.